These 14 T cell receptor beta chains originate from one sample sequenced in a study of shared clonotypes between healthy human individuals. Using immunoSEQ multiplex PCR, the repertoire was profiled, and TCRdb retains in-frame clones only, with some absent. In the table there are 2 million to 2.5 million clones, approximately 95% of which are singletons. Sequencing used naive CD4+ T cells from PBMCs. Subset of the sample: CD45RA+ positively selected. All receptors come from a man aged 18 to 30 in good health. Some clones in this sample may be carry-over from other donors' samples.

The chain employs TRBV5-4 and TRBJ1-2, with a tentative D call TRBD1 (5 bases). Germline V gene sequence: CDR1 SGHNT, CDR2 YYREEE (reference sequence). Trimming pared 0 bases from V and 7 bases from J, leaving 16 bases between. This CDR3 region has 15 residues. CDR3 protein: CASSLDRGEGGGYTF. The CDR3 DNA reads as TGTGCCAGCAGCTTGGATCGGGGGGAAGGAGGTGGCTACACCTTC.

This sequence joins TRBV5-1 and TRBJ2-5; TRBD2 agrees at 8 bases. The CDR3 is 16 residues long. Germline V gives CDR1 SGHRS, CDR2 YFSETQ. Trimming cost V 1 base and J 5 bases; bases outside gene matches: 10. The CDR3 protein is CASSLSVAGPGETQYF. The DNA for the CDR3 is TGCGCCAGCAGCTTGTCGGTAGCGGGACCGGGGGAGACCCAGTACTTC. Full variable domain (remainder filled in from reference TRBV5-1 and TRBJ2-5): KAGVTQTPRYLIKTRGQQVTLSCSPISGHRSVSWYQQTPGQGLQFLFEYFSETQRNKGNFPGRFSGRQFSNSRSEMNVSTLELGDSALYLCASSLSVAGPGETQYFGPGTRLLVL.

The CDR3 DNA follows: TGTGCCAGCCTCTCCTTCAGGGGAGGCGAGCAGTACTTC. Its protein is CASLSFRGGEQYF. The chain joins TRBV6-5 to TRBJ2-7, with D possibly being TRBD1 or TRBD2 (6 bases each). The length of the CDR3 is 13 residues. Trimming shortened V by 8 bases and J by 6 bases, and 17 bases separated the two germline ends. Germline CDR1 MNHEY, CDR2 SVGAGI.

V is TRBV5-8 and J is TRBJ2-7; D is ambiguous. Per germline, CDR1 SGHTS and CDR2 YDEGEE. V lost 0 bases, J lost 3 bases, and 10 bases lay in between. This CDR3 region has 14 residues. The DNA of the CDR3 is TGTGCCAGCAGCTTGGTGCCAGGATACTACGAGCAGTACTTC. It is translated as CASSLVPGYYEQYF.

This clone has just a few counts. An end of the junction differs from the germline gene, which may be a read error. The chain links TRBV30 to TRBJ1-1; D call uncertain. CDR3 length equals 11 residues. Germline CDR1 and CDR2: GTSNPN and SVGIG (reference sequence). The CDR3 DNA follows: TGTGCCTGGAGTGTACTGATGAAGAAGGCCTTT. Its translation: CAWSVLMKKAF.

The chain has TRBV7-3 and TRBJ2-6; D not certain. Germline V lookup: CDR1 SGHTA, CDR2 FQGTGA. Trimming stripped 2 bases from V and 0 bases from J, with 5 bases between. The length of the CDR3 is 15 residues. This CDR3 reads CASSLVRSGANVLTF. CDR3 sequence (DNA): TGTGCCAGCAGCTTAGTGCGCTCTGGGGCCAACGTCCTGACTTTC.

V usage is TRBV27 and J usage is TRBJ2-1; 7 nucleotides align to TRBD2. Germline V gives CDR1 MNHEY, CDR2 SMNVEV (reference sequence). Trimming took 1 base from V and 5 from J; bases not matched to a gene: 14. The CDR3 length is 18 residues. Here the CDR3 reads CASSLLSWGGMRDNEQFF. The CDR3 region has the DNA TGTGCCAGCAGTTTATTGTCGTGGGGGGGTATGAGGGACAATGAGCAGTTCTTC.

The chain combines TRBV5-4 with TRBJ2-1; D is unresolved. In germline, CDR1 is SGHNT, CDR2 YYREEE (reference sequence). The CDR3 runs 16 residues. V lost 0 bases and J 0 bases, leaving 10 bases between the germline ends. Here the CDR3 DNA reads TGTGCCAGCAGCTTGGACATCCAGAGCTCCTACAATGAGCAGTTCTTC. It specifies CASSLDIQSSYNEQFF.

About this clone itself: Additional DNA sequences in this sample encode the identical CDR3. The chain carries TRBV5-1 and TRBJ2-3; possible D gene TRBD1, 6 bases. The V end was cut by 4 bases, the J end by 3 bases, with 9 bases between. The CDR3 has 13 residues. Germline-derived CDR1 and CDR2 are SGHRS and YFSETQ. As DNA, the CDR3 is TGCGCCAGCAGCCCACAGGGAACAGATACGCAGTATTTT. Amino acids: CASSPQGTDTQYF. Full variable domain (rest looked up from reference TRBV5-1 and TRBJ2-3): KAGVTQTPRYLIKTRGQQVTLSCSPISGHRSVSWYQQTPGQGLQFLFEYFSETQRNKGNFPGRFSGRQFSNSRSEMNVSTLELGDSALYLCASSPQGTDTQYFGPGTRLTVL.

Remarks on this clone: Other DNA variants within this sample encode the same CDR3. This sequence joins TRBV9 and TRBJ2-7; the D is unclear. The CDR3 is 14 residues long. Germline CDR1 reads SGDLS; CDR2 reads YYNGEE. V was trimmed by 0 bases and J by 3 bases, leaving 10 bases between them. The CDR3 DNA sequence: TGTGCCAGCAGCGTAGGAATCGGTTACTACGAGCAGTACTTC. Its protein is CASSVGIGYYEQYF.

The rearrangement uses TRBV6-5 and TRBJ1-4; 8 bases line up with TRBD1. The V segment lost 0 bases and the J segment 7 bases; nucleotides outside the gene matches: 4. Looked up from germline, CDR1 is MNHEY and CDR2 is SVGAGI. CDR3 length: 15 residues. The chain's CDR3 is CASSYSDRGFEKLFF. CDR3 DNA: TGTGCCAGCAGTTACTCAGACAGGGGTTTTGAAAAACTGTTTTTT.

CDR3 sequence: CASSLMDRVVTEAFF. CDR3 DNA: TGTGCCAGCAGCTTGATGGACAGGGTTGTCACTGAAGCTTTCTTT. The chain links TRBV5-6 to TRBJ1-1, with TRBD1 identical over 8 bases. The CDR3 is 15 residues long. J was trimmed by 4 bases and V by 1 base; bases with no gene match: 6. The germline V gene has CDR1 SGHDT and CDR2 YYEEEE.

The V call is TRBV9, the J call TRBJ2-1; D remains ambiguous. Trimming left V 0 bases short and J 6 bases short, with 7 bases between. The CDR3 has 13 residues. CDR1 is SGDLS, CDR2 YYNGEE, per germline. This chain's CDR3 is CASSVDSSNEQFF. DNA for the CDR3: TGTGCCAGCAGCGTAGACAGCAGCAATGAGCAGTTCTTC.

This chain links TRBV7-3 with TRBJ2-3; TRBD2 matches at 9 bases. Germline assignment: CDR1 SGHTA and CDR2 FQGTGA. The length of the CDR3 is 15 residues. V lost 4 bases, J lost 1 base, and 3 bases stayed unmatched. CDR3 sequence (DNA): TGTGCCAGCAGCTCGCGGGAGGGGGGCACAGATACGCAGTATTTT. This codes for CASSSREGGTDTQYF.